The 31 T cell receptor beta chains in this list originate from one sample, sequenced in a study of blood T cell repertoires in COVID-19. Assay used: immunoSEQ multiplex PCR; TCRdb lists only in-frame clones, some missing. Among around 94,000 clones listed, 75% to 95% were seen once. Sequencing was done on a sample of peripheral blood. The origin of the receptors is a man aged 18 to 29 with acute or convalescent COVID-19.

This clone was recorded once. The rearrangement links TRBV7-8 to TRBJ1-3; no clear D. V lost 2 bases and J lost 0, with 11 bases in between. The CDR3 runs to 16 residues. Germline assignment: CDR1 SGHVS and CDR2 FQNEAQ. The CDR3 protein is CASSLITAASGNTIYF. The CDR3 coding sequence is TGTGCCAGCAGCTTAATAACAGCTGCCTCTGGAAACACCATATATTTT.

Here the CDR3 reads CASSIGTGVFSLDGYTF. The CDR3 bases are TGTGCCAGTAGTATTGGGACAGGGGTGTTCAGTCTGGATGGCTACACCTTC. The J gene is TRBJ1-2, the V gene TRBV19, with 10 bases that match TRBD1. V was clipped by 3 bases and J by 6 bases; unmatched bases: 13. This CDR3 is 17 amino acids long. Germline V gene sequence: CDR1 LNHDA, CDR2 SQIVND (reference sequence).

The chain links TRBV7-2 to TRBJ1-2; TRBD1 is a possible D gene (6 bases). Germline CDR1 SGHTA, CDR2 FQGNSA. The V and J ends lost 0 bases and 8 bases respectively, with 7 bases between them. The CDR3 is 12 amino acids. CDR3 protein: CASSLAGQGYTF. CDR3 DNA: TGTGCCAGCAGCTTAGCAGGACAGGGCTACACCTTC.

This clone was found once. The V and J genes are TRBV30 and TRBJ2-5; a weak D match, TRBD1 (5 bases). The CDR3 extends over 15 amino acids. Germline CDR1 GTSNPN, CDR2 SVGIG (reference sequence). V was pared by 3 bases and J by 0 bases, with 14 bases between. CDR3 sequence reads: CAWSGQGQYQETQYF. The DNA for the CDR3 is TGTGCCTGGAGCGGGCAGGGCCAGTACCAAGAGACCCAGTACTTC.

The chain recombines TRBV15 with TRBJ1-4; the D gene is possibly TRBD1 (5 bases). The CDR3 loop spans 18 amino acids. Trimming shortened V by 3 bases and J by 8 bases, and 25 bases separated the two germline ends. CDR1 is LNHNV, CDR2 YYDKDF, per germline (reference sequence). DNA for the CDR3: TGTGCCACCAGCAGGGGGGGTGTTGCGGCAGGGAGTGGAGAAAAACTGTTTTTT. As protein: CATSRGGVAAGSGEKLFF. The full variable domain, in which reference TRBV15 and TRBJ1-4 provide the parts outside the CDR3, is DAMVIQNPRYQVTQFGKPVTLSCSQTLNHNVMYWYQQKSSQAPKLLFHYYDKDFNNEADTPDNFQSRRPNTSFCFLDIRSPGLGDTAMYLCATSRGGVAAGSGEKLFFGSGTQLSVL.

Only one count was recorded for this clone. CDR3 in DNA: TGTGCCAGCAGTTTTAGGGGCAGTTATCCTAACTATGGCTACACCTTC. Residues: CASSFRGSYPNYGYTF. The chain couples TRBV6-5 to TRBJ1-2, with D possibly matching TRBD1 (5 bases). V dropped 4 bases and J dropped 0 bases, with 15 bases sitting between them. The CDR3 loop spans 16 amino acids. Germline lookup yields CDR1 MNHEY and CDR2 SVGAGI.

The V and J genes are TRBV19 and TRBJ2-2; D unclear. Germline V CDR1 and CDR2: LNHDA, SQIVND (reference sequence). The CDR3 length is 15 residues. V was pared by 3 bases and J by 2 bases, with 10 bases between. CDR3 region: CASSIPGFNTGELFF. Written as DNA, the CDR3 is TGTGCCAGTAGTATCCCCGGGTTCAACACCGGGGAGCTGTTTTTT.

This rearrangement joins TRBV27 to TRBJ1-5; D gene uncertain. Per germline, CDR1 MNHEY and CDR2 SMNVEV (reference sequence). V lost 1 base to trimming and J lost 2 bases, with 3 bases between them. This CDR3 is 13 amino acids long. In DNA form, the CDR3 reads TGTGCCAGCAGTTTATTAGGCAATCAGCCCCAGCATTTT. Its protein product is CASSLLGNQPQHF.

This sequence joins TRBV18 and TRBJ2-2; no clear D. Deletions cut 2 bases from V and 1 base from J, with 5 bases between. Germline CDR1 and CDR2: KGHSH and LQKENI. This CDR3 contains 14 residues. CDR3 in DNA: TGTGCCAGCTCACCAAACAGGAACACCGGGGAGCTGTTTTTT. Protein sequence: CASSPNRNTGELFF.

Of note for this clone: Different DNA sequences within this sample yield the same CDR3. The chain carries TRBV9 and TRBJ2-2; no clear D gene. Germline CDR1 and CDR2: SGDLS and YYNGEE. Deletions cut 0 bases from V and 4 bases from J, with 4 bases between. The CDR3 covers 13 residues. CDR3 amino acids: CASSVGGTGELFF. CDR3 nucleotides: TGTGCCAGCAGCGTAGGAGGCACCGGGGAGCTGTTTTTT.

The rearrangement joins TRBV5-6 to TRBJ2-1, with D maybe TRBD2 (5 bases). Germline V CDR1 and CDR2: SGHDT, YYEEEE. V lost 0 bases and J lost 1, with 8 bases in between. This CDR3 is 15 amino acids long. In DNA, the CDR3 is TGTGCCAGCAGCTTGGGTAGCGCATCCTACAATGAGCAGTTCTTC. Translating gives CASSLGSASYNEQFF.

The chain recombines TRBV29-1 with TRBJ1-5; D perhaps matches TRBD1 (6 bases). This CDR3 has 13 residues. Trimming took off 3 bases at V and 1 base at J, with 7 bases between the two ends. Germline CDR1 is SQVTM and CDR2 is ANQGSEA. CDR3 loop: CSVDGGSNQPQHF. CDR3 DNA sequence: TGCAGCGTTGATGGGGGCAGCAATCAGCCCCAGCATTTT.

J is TRBJ2-4 and V is TRBV10-3; possibly TRBD1 for D (5 bases). The germline gives CDR1 ENHRY, CDR2 SYGVKD. CDR3 size: 15 residues. V was cut by 2 bases and J by 8 bases, with 16 bases left in between. The CDR3 is CAISEGQGGIDIQYF. CDR3 sequence (DNA): TGTGCCATCAGTGAGGGCCAGGGTGGTATTGACATTCAGTACTTC.

J is TRBJ1-2 and V is TRBV7-9, with a weak D call TRBD1 (5 bases). Trimming pared 5 bases from V and 2 bases from J, leaving 12 bases between. The CDR3 contains 14 residues. From germline, CDR1 is SEHNR and CDR2 FQNEAQ (reference sequence). CDR3 DNA: TGTGCCAGCAGCCCCACCGGGGGGAACTATGGCTACACCTTC. Translation: CASSPTGGNYGYTF.

This clone has a single count. The chain links TRBV3-1 (or the pseudogene TRBV3-2) to TRBJ2-1; 9 bases fit TRBD2. The CDR3 is 17 residues long. Germline V gene lookup returns CDR1 LGHDT and CDR2 YNNKEL (reference sequence). J was trimmed by 6 bases and V by 4 bases; bases with no gene match: 13. The CDR3 is CASSLSGREGFGNEQFF. CDR3 nucleotides: TGTGCCAGCAGCCTCTCTGGGCGGGAGGGCTTCGGCAATGAGCAGTTCTTC.

The rearrangement joins TRBV4-2 to TRBJ1-5; 9 nucleotides line up with TRBD1. This CDR3 has 14 amino acids. V trimming: 6 bases; J trimming: 4 bases; junction bases outside the gene matches: 4. CDR1 and CDR2 from the germline V gene are LGHNA and YNFKEQ. Here the CDR3 reads CASSIDRGNQPQHF. CDR3 sequence (DNA): TGTGCCAGCAGTATTGACAGGGGGAATCAGCCCCAGCATTTT.

This rearrangement joins TRBV12-3 or TRBV12-4 to TRBJ1-2; perhaps TRBD1 as D (5 bases). V lost 3 bases, J lost 4 bases, and 9 bases lay in between. This CDR3 is built from 13 residues. CDR3 bases: TGTGCCAGCAGTTTTATAGGGGTCTATGGCTACACCTTC. Residues: CASSFIGVYGYTF.

This clone was recorded only once. The chain is built from TRBV5-1 and TRBJ1-1; 9 bases are shared with TRBD1. Germline assignment: CDR1 SGHRS and CDR2 YFSETQ. Trimming cost V 2 bases and J 8 bases; bases outside gene matches: 4. This CDR3 is 13 amino acids long. The CDR3 bases are TGCGCCAGCAGCTTCACAGGGGGCTGGGAAGCTTTCTTT. It is translated as CASSFTGGWEAFF.

This clone has a single count. This rearrangement joins TRBV19 to TRBJ2-4; 7 bases map to TRBD1. This CDR3 comprises 17 residues. J was trimmed by 0 bases and V by 6 bases; bases with no gene match: 11. CDR1 LNHDA and CDR2 SQIVND come from the germline V gene (reference sequence). CDR3 loop: CASRAEGYRGAKNIQYF. The CDR3 region has the DNA TGTGCCAGTAGGGCCGAGGGATACAGGGGAGCCAAAAACATTCAGTACTTC.

This clone was counted once. The rearrangement uses TRBV7-2 and TRBJ1-2; a weak D match, TRBD1 (6 bases). The V gene lost 3 bases and the J gene lost 2 bases, with 10 bases spanning the gap. The CDR3 contains 14 residues. The germline CDR1 and CDR2 sequences are SGHTA and FQGNSA. In nucleotides, the CDR3 is TGTGCCAGCAGCTTTCCAGGGGAAAACTATGGCTACACCTTC. Translated, it gives CASSFPGENYGYTF.

V gene TRBV2 combines with J gene TRBJ2-3, with D possibly TRBD2 on 5 matching bases. V was clipped by 7 bases and J by 3 bases, with 17 bases between them. Germline lookup yields CDR1 SNHLY and CDR2 FYNNEI. The CDR3 runs 15 residues. CDR3 DNA: TGTGCCAGCATAGTAGCGCCCGCAGGAACAGATACGCAGTATTTT. This translates into CASIVAPAGTDTQYF.

This clone was recorded once. The chain has TRBV5-4 and TRBJ1-1; D is possibly TRBD1 (6 bases). Germline CDR1 reads SGHNT; CDR2 reads YYREEE (reference sequence). The CDR3 sequence is 16 residues long. Trimming shortened V by 0 bases and J by 1 base, and 13 bases separated the two germline ends. This chain's CDR3 is CASSLGGGGWNTEAFF. The CDR3 region has the DNA TGTGCCAGCAGCTTGGGAGGGGGGGGCTGGAACACTGAAGCTTTCTTT.

This rearrangement joins TRBV3-1 (or the pseudogene TRBV3-2) to TRBJ2-1; D is ambiguous. Germline CDR1 LGHDT, CDR2 YNNKEL (reference sequence). The V and J ends lost 0 bases and 8 bases respectively, with 20 bases between them. The CDR3 is 17 residues long. In DNA form, the CDR3 reads TGTGCCAGCAGCCAAGAGTCCCCCGCGACACCCGGCGATGAGCAGTTCTTC. Translation gives CASSQESPATPGDEQFF.

The rearrangement uses TRBV24-1 and TRBJ2-2, with D uncertain. V was clipped by 5 bases and J by 7 bases, with 10 bases between them. This CDR3 contains 13 residues. Germline V lookup: CDR1 KGHDR, CDR2 SFDVKD. Here the CDR3 reads CATSASASGELFF. CDR3 DNA sequence: TGTGCCACCAGTGCAAGCGCTAGCGGGGAGCTGTTTTTT.

V gene TRBV2 combines with J gene TRBJ1-5; D uncertain. Germline V gene data show CDR1 as SNHLY and CDR2 as FYNNEI. The CDR3 is made up of 13 amino acids. V was clipped by 3 bases and J by 5 bases, with 8 bases between them. DNA for the CDR3: TGTGCCAGCAGTGAGGTCCGGGATCAGCCCCAGCATTTT. Its translation: CASSEVRDQPQHF. Together with reference TRBV2 and TRBJ1-5, the CDR3 gives the full variable domain: EPEVTQTPSHQVTQMGQEVILRCVPISNHLYFYWYRQILGQKVEFLVSFYNNEISEKSEIFDDQFSVERPDGSNFTLKIRSTKLEDSAMYFCASSEVRDQPQHFGDGTRLSIL.

V gene TRBV11-3 combines with J gene TRBJ2-7; TRBD2 is a possible D gene (6 bases). CDR3 length: 17 amino acids. Germline CDR1 SGHNT, CDR2 YENEEA. V lost 6 bases to trimming and J lost 0 bases, with 21 bases between them. CDR3 in amino acids: CASSRTLSDGSSYEQYF. The CDR3 nucleotides are TGTGCCAGCAGTCGTACCCTATCTGACGGGAGCTCCTACGAGCAGTACTTC.

This clone has just one count. The chain combines TRBV5-1 with TRBJ2-1; D possibly corresponds to TRBD1 (6 bases). This CDR3 spans 14 amino acids. The germline V gene has CDR1 SGHRS and CDR2 YFSETQ. The V end was cut by 2 bases, the J end by 5 bases, with 11 bases between. Here the CDR3 reads CASSFPQGNNEQFF. CDR3 coding DNA: TGCGCCAGCAGCTTCCCACAGGGTAACAATGAGCAGTTCTTC.

V is TRBV10-1 and J is TRBJ1-6, with 7 bases identical to TRBD1. Germline V CDR1 and CDR2: WNHNN, SYGVQD (reference sequence). V shed 1 base, J shed 9 bases, and the junction held 0 bases outside the gene matches. The CDR3 runs 13 residues. DNA of the CDR3: TGCGCCAGCAGTGAGTGGACAGGTTCACCCCTCCACTTT. Translating it yields CASSEWTGSPLHF.

The V call is TRBV6-2 or TRBV6-3, the J call TRBJ2-2; 8 nucleotides align to TRBD1. The germline gives CDR1 MNHEY, CDR2 SVGEGT. With V trimmed by 5 bases and J by 6 bases, 8 bases remained unmatched. This CDR3 has 15 residues. DNA for the CDR3: TGTGCCAGCAGTAACTGGGGACAGGTCGCCGGGGAGCTGTTTTTT. Translation gives CASSNWGQVAGELFF.

V usage is TRBV27 and J usage is TRBJ1-5; 10 nucleotides agree with TRBD1. Trimming cost V 6 bases and J 4 bases; bases outside gene matches: 6. Per germline, CDR1 MNHEY and CDR2 SMNVEV (reference sequence). This CDR3 spans 15 amino acids. Written as DNA, the CDR3 is TGTGCCAGCAGGGGGACAGGGGTAATGAATCAGCCCCAGCATTTT. This encodes CASRGTGVMNQPQHF.

This rearrangement joins TRBV6-5 to TRBJ1-1; D is uncertain. V lost 0 bases and J lost 0, with 2 bases in between. The V gene's germline CDR1 is MNHEY and CDR2 SVGAGI. This CDR3 spans 13 amino acids. The CDR3, as DNA: TGTGCCAGCAGTTACTCCTTGAACACTGAAGCTTTCTTT. This codes for CASSYSLNTEAFF.